Below, 16 T cell receptor beta chains from the same sample are listed, as sequenced in a study of T cell responses to AZD1222 COVID-19 vaccine (dated by TCRdb to the early 2020s). Library construction relied on the immunoSEQ multiplex PCR assay. TCRdb retrieved this table from immuneACCESS and kept in-frame rearrangements only. Not all clones are present; in checked studies, unresolved V genes account for under half, and no reason is known for the remainder. The sample includes roughly 85,000 clones, with roughly 87% observed a single time. About 5.5% of the sample comes from the top ten. The time point label on this specimen signifies: baseline before first vaccination. In light of the paper, this sample's treatment or condition label describes: meningococcal conjugate vaccine given as trial control. The starting material was peripheral blood, obtained on day 0 of MenACWY control vaccination. The receptors here all came from an adult in good health.

CDR3 sequence: CAISEGSGGANEQFF. In nucleotides, the CDR3 is TGTGCCATCAGTGAAGGTAGCGGGGGGGCGAATGAGCAGTTCTTC. The rearrangement links TRBV10-3 to TRBJ2-1, with 11 bases identical to TRBD2. Germline V gene data show CDR1 as ENHRY and CDR2 as SYGVKD. V shed 3 bases, J shed 7 bases, and the junction held 5 bases outside the gene matches. CDR3 length: 15 amino acids.

This clone was seen only once. The genes are TRBV18 and TRBJ2-5, with D unclear. V lost 2 bases and J 5 bases, leaving 9 bases between the germline ends. Looked up from germline, CDR1 is KGHSH and CDR2 is LQKENI. The CDR3 sequence is 13 residues long. The CDR3 bases are TGTGCCAGCTCACCAAGGCTAGGGGAGACCCAGTACTTC. It yields the protein CASSPRLGETQYF.

The rearrangement links TRBV24-1 to TRBJ2-5; 15 nucleotides line up with TRBD2. Germline CDR1 is KGHDR and CDR2 is SFDVKD. V lost 1 base, J lost 5 bases, and 4 bases stayed unmatched. The CDR3 consists of 17 residues. The CDR3 spells CATSDFGLAGGPETQYF. In DNA, the CDR3 is TGTGCCACCAGTGATTTCGGACTAGCGGGGGGGCCGGAGACCCAGTACTTC.

This chain uses TRBV7-9 with TRBJ1-3, with no clear D. The CDR3 loop spans 14 amino acids. V was clipped by 2 bases and J by 0 bases, with 5 bases between them. CDR1 and CDR2 (germline): SEHNR, FQNEAQ (reference sequence). The CDR3 is CASSLTGSGNTIYF. The DNA for the CDR3 is TGTGCCAGCAGCTTAACGGGCTCTGGAAACACCATATATTTT.

The gene calls are TRBV30 and TRBJ1-3, with TRBD1 identical over 10 bases. The CDR3 is 16 residues long. After removal of 3 bases from V and 2 bases from J, the junction contained 7 bases not matched to a gene. The germline V gene encodes CDR1 GTSNPN and CDR2 SVGIG (reference sequence). CDR3 DNA sequence: TGTGCCTGGAGCTGGGTGACAGGGGGCCCTGGAAACACCATATATTTT. Translated, it gives CAWSWVTGGPGNTIYF.

The genes are TRBV9 and TRBJ1-1, with TRBD1 matching over 10 bases. This CDR3 has 17 amino acids. Trimming took 1 base from V and 6 from J; bases not matched to a gene: 12. Germline V gene data show CDR1 as SGDLS and CDR2 as YYNGEE. The DNA of the CDR3 is TGTGCCAGCAGCGTACGGGACAGGGGCCATGTAAACGCTGAAGCTTTCTTT. It is translated as CASSVRDRGHVNAEAFF.

The chain carries TRBV5-5 and TRBJ2-5; no reliable D call. CDR1 and CDR2 from the germline V gene are SGHKS and YYEKEE (reference sequence). This CDR3 comprises 12 residues. V was trimmed by 0 bases and J by 5 bases, leaving 5 bases between them. The CDR3 coding sequence is TGTGCCAGCAGCTTGGACGGGGAGACCCAGTACTTC. This gives the protein CASSLDGETQYF.

This rearrangement joins TRBV6-5 to TRBJ2-7; D might be TRBD2 (6 bases). Germline CDR1 MNHEY, CDR2 SVGAGI. This CDR3 has 14 amino acids. Trimming took 2 bases from V and 0 from J, leaving 8 bases between them. The CDR3 reads CASSYIGGSYEQYF. The CDR3 DNA reads TGTGCCAGCAGTTACATCGGGGGCTCCTACGAGCAGTACTTC.

The CDR3 spells CAWSVQVAGSVTQYF. The CDR3 bases are TGTGCCTGGAGTGTACAGGTCGCGGGGTCCGTCACCCAGTACTTC. The J gene is TRBJ2-5, the V gene TRBV30; maybe TRBD2 (6 bases). V lost 0 bases, J lost 8 bases, and 19 bases lay in between. CDR3 length: 15 amino acids. Germline V gives CDR1 GTSNPN, CDR2 SVGIG (reference sequence).

The chain couples TRBV10-3 to TRBJ2-1; 7 bases match TRBD2. Unmatched junction bases numbered 10, after V lost 7 bases and J lost 4 bases. Germline V gene data show CDR1 as ENHRY and CDR2 as SYGVKD. This CDR3 is built from 15 residues. Here the CDR3 DNA reads TGTGCCATCAAACGGGGGGATTCCCCTTACAATGAGCAGTTCTTC. Translation gives CAIKRGDSPYNEQFF.

This chain links TRBV5-4 with TRBJ1-2; D unresolved. Looked up from germline, CDR1 is SGHNT and CDR2 is YYREEE (reference sequence). The germline V and J ends were trimmed by 5 bases and 0 bases, with 11 bases remaining between them. CDR3 length equals 14 residues. For the CDR3, the DNA is TGTGCCAGCAGGGAGGCGGGTTCTAACTATGGCTACACCTTC. Protein sequence: CASREAGSNYGYTF.

The chain uses TRBV28 and TRBJ1-1; 10 bases match TRBD1. Trimming took 2 bases from V and 7 from J; bases not matched to a gene: 1. This CDR3 has 13 residues. Germline CDR1 and CDR2: MDHEN and SYDVKM. In DNA form, the CDR3 reads TGTGCCAGCAGTTTAGGACAGGGGGTTGAAGCTTTCTTT. This encodes CASSLGQGVEAFF. The full variable domain, its missing parts supplied by reference TRBV28 and TRBJ1-1, is DVKVTQSSRYLVKRTGEKVFLECVQDMDHENMFWYRQDPGLGLRLIYFSYDVKMKEKGDIPEGYSVSREKKERFSLILESASTNQTSMYLCASSLGQGVEAFFGQGTRLTVV.

The rearrangement links TRBV11-2 to TRBJ2-1; D assignment may be TRBD1 or TRBD2 (6 bases each). Trimming removed 10 bases from V and 2 bases from J, with 21 bases in between. Germline V gene sequence: CDR1 SGHAT, CDR2 FQNNGV. The CDR3 runs to 16 residues. CDR3 sequence (DNA): TGTGCCACCATAAAATACTCGGGGGCGGCCTACAATGAGCAGTTCTTC. Its translation is CATIKYSGAAYNEQFF.

This sequence joins TRBV2 and TRBJ2-2; D ambiguous. This CDR3 spans 15 amino acids. Looked up from germline, CDR1 is SNHLY and CDR2 is FYNNEI. Trimming cost V 6 bases and J 0 bases, with 11 bases left between them. CDR3 nucleotide sequence: TGTGCCAGCAGGGAAAGGGCGGCGAACACCGGGGAGCTGTTTTTT. Protein: CASRERAANTGELFF.

Turning to this clone: One junction end disagrees with the germline gene, perhaps due to a read error. This rearrangement joins TRBV7-7 to TRBJ1-2; D might be TRBD1 (5 bases). CDR1 is SSHAT, CDR2 FNYEAQ, per germline (reference sequence). The CDR3 spans 17 residues. As DNA, the CDR3 is TGTGCTAGCAGCTTGGAGGTTGGGCAGCGGGGCAACTATGGCTACACCTTC. This gives the protein CASSLEVGQRGNYGYTF.

The rearrangement uses TRBV3-1 (or the pseudogene TRBV3-2) and TRBJ1-2, with D possibly matching TRBD1 (5 bases). V lost 0 bases and J lost 4, with 12 bases in between. Germline V lookup: CDR1 LGHDT, CDR2 YNNKEL (reference sequence). The CDR3 runs to 15 residues. The CDR3 region is CASSQEEGTVYGYTF. The CDR3 DNA is TGTGCCAGCAGCCAAGAGGAGGGGACGGTCTATGGCTACACCTTC.